This record covers a single T cell receptor (beta chain). The age range of participants was about 18 to 100 years, with residence in around 22 US areas. Researchers sorted participants into cohorts using their self-reported clinical history. This sample stems from a study of blood T cell repertoires in COVID-19. About the study: Both acute and convalescent COVID-19 samples were obtained from the United States, Italy and Spain.

V shed 6 bases and J shed 15 bases, with 21 bases lying between them. The CDR3 spans 13 residues. Germline values: CDR1 MNHEY, CDR2 SVGEGT. In the original analysis: Amplification with reference gene primers provided the estimates of nucleated cell counts. Data came from immunoSEQ multiplex PCR; TCRdb stores just in-frame clones and leaves some out. The V and J calls and clone size come from that table; D and trimming were worked out from the DNA. This table holds about 360,000 clones, nearly 90% found once. The chain couples TRBV6-2 or TRBV6-3 to TRBJ1-5; D remains unclear. The TCR comes from a woman in her forties with acute COVID-19. The sample was PBMCs or T cells enriched from blood (not recorded which). The CDR3 bases are TGTGCCAGCAGCCTAAAGCCGGGAGCCGTAAGGCATTTT. Encoded protein: CASSLKPGAVRHF.